Listed here are 4 T cell receptor beta chains from one sample, sequenced in a study of blood T cell repertoires in COVID-19. Repertoires were generated with immunoSEQ multiplex PCR, while TCRdb's copy carries only in-frame clones and drops some. The sample lists roughly 80,000 clones, over 75% occurring once. The sample was peripheral blood. These receptors originate from a man older than 75 with acute or convalescent COVID-19.

The chain has TRBV7-8 and TRBJ1-4; 7 nucleotides agree with TRBD1. The V and J ends lost 7 bases and 5 bases, in that order; junction bases with no gene match: 13. The CDR3 extends over 16 amino acids. The germline CDR1 and CDR2 sequences are SGHVS and FQNEAQ. CDR3 in DNA: TGTGCCAGCATCTCTGGCCAGATGGGACAGAATGAAAAACTGTTTTTT. This gives the protein CASISGQMGQNEKLFF.

This clone was seen only once. The chain couples TRBV7-9 to TRBJ2-2, with TRBD1 identical over 10 bases. J lost 3 bases, V lost 6 bases, and 7 bases had no gene match. The CDR3 is made up of 16 amino acids. Germline V gene data show CDR1 as SEHNR and CDR2 as FQNEAQ (reference sequence). The CDR3 nucleotides read TGTGCCAGCAGGACCGGGACAGGGGTCGACACCGGGGAGCTGTTTTTT. Its translation: CASRTGTGVDTGELFF.

This clone was picked up a small number of times. The J gene is TRBJ2-7, the V gene TRBV7-6, with TRBD2 identical over 9 bases. The CDR3 length is 18 residues. Trimming removed 5 bases from V and 2 bases from J; junction bases left unmatched: 16. From germline, CDR1 is SGHVS and CDR2 FNYEAQ. CDR3 loop: CASSPIRASGGSTYEQYF. CDR3 sequence (DNA): TGTGCCAGCAGCCCTATCAGGGCCAGCGGGGGGTCCACCTACGAGCAGTACTTC.

The rearrangement uses TRBV4-1 and TRBJ1-4; TRBD1 might be the D (5 bases). V was pared by 4 bases and J by 6 bases, with 12 bases between. From germline, CDR1 is MGHRA and CDR2 YSYEKL. This CDR3 comprises 14 residues. CDR3 nucleotide sequence: TGCGCCAGCAGCCTAGAGGGGCTTGATGAAAAACTGTTTTTT. It yields the protein CASSLEGLDEKLFF.